There are a few counts of the clone carrying this TCR beta chain. Template material for amplifying TCR beta CDR3 regions consisted of RNA transcripts. The HTBI primer set was used in a first-round RT-PCR of the TCR CDR3. From the multiplex PCR reads, TCRdb called clonotypes with MiXCR, one entry per CDR3 protein. The sample comprises fewer than 650,000 distinct CDR3 sequences, 46% of which are singletons, and 44% rests with the top ten. This record comes from a study of T cells in Graves' hyperthyroidism and ophthalmopathy. V lost 2 bases, J lost 6 bases, and 11 bases lay in between. The CDR3 is 13 residues long. Germline CDR1 reads SGHRS; CDR2 reads YFSETQ.

The specimen sequenced was peripheral blood or thyroid tissue (not recorded which). The source of this sequence is an adult woman with Graves' disease, either hyperthyroidism or ophthalmopathy (not recorded which). This chain uses TRBV5-1 with TRBJ1-2, with no clear D. The CDR3 loop is CASSFSSTHGYTF. CDR3 DNA: TGCGCCAGCAGCTTTTCGTCTACGCATGGCTACACCTTC.